Shown below are 16 T cell receptor beta chains from a single sample sequenced in a study of B cell selection in AIRE deficiency. Regulatory T cells were sorted as CD4+CD25hiCD127low/negative. The table came from immunoSEQ multiplex PCR; TCRdb's copy has only in-frame clones and leaves some out. The sample carries around 20,000 clones, about 93% recorded once. Material: CD4+CD25+ Tregs sorted from PBMCs. Receptors were obtained from a human donor in good health.

The chain joins TRBV27 to TRBJ1-6, with 7 bases matching TRBD1. Losses at the gene ends were 7 bases for V and 8 bases for J; bases not matched to a gene: 17. Germline-derived CDR1 and CDR2 are MNHEY and SMNVEV (reference sequence). This CDR3 is 17 amino acids long. The CDR3 DNA sequence: TGTGCCAGCATGCCCACAGGGGCCATCTCCCCATATTCACCCCTCCACTTT. It encodes CASMPTGAISPYSPLHF.

The chain couples TRBV9 to TRBJ1-3; the D gene is possibly TRBD1 (6 bases). The CDR3 contains 18 residues. The V gene's germline CDR1 is SGDLS and CDR2 YYNGEE. The germline V and J ends were trimmed by 5 bases and 2 bases, with 23 bases remaining between them. Here the CDR3 reads CASRVKGGTGSPGNTIYF. The CDR3 DNA reads TGTGCCAGCAGAGTCAAAGGGGGAACAGGGTCTCCTGGAAACACCATATATTTT. Combining the CDR3 with reference TRBV9 and TRBJ1-3 gives the whole variable domain DSGVTQTPKHLITATGQRVTLRCSPRSGDLSVYWYQQSLDQGLQFLIQYYNGEERAKGNILERFSAQQFPDLHSELNLSSLELGDSALYFCASRVKGGTGSPGNTIYFGEGSWLTVV.

CDR3 nucleotide sequence: TGTGCAAGTCGCTTATCGCGCTTCCAGGACAGGGAAGAGGGGCGCTCTGGAAACACCATATATTTT. Protein product: CASRLSRFQDREEGRSGNTIYF. The rearrangement joins TRBV12-2 to TRBJ1-3; TRBD1 was called by the table and not checked on the DNA. TRBV12-2 is given as a pseudogene. The CDR3 totals 22 residues.

V is TRBV11-3 and J is TRBJ1-2; perhaps TRBD1 as D (6 bases). Trimming removed 1 base from V and 2 bases from J, with 11 bases in between. The germline CDR1 and CDR2 sequences are SGHNT and YENEEA. The CDR3 runs to 15 residues. The CDR3 bases are TGTGCCAGCAGCTTAGTAACGCAGGGGAACTATGGCTACACCTTC. Translating gives CASSLVTQGNYGYTF.

The V call is TRBV5-1, the J call TRBJ2-3; tentatively, D is TRBD2 (6 bases). Germline CDR1 is SGHRS and CDR2 is YFSETQ. The V gene lost 1 base and the J gene lost 0 bases, with 9 bases spanning the gap. This CDR3 region has 15 residues. The CDR3 sequence is CASSLRSGSTDTQYF. The CDR3 DNA reads TGCGCCAGCAGCTTGCGGAGCGGGAGCACAGATACGCAGTATTTT.

The rearrangement links TRBV5-4 to TRBJ2-7; D remains unclear. This CDR3 comprises 13 residues. V was clipped by 0 bases and J by 2 bases, with 6 bases between them. Germline values: CDR1 SGHNT, CDR2 YYREEE (reference sequence). CDR3: CASSLDEAYEQYF. CDR3 coding DNA: TGTGCCAGCAGCTTGGACGAAGCCTACGAGCAGTACTTC. Drawing the rest from reference TRBV5-4 and TRBJ2-7, the complete variable domain is ETGVTQSPTHLIKTRGQQVTLRCSSQSGHNTVSWYQQALGQGPQFIFQYYREEENGRGNFPPRFSGLQFPNYSSELNVNALELDDSALYLCASSLDEAYEQYFGPGTRLTVT.

V is TRBV10-3 and J is TRBJ2-7; 10 positions match TRBD1. V gave up 7 bases and J gave up 2 bases; unmatched junction bases: 5. Germline loops: CDR1 ENHRY, CDR2 SYGVKD. The CDR3 has 14 residues. The CDR3 is CAITRGTGAYEQYF. Here the CDR3 DNA reads TGTGCCATCACTCGGGGGACAGGGGCCTACGAGCAGTACTTC.

The chain employs TRBV7-2 and TRBJ2-1; maybe TRBD2 (6 bases). CDR1 and CDR2 from the germline V gene are SGHTA and FQGNSA. The CDR3 contains 13 residues. Trimming took off 3 bases at V and 6 bases at J, with 9 bases between the two ends. The CDR3 protein is CASSLGTFNEQFF. The CDR3 DNA sequence: TGTGCCAGCAGCTTGGGGACTTTCAATGAGCAGTTCTTC.

The J gene is TRBJ2-1, the V gene TRBV29-1; D not resolved. V was pared by 4 bases and J by 4 bases, with 17 bases between. The CDR3 runs 15 residues. CDR1 is SQVTM, CDR2 ANQGSEA, per germline. The DNA for the CDR3 is TGCAGCGTTGTCTGGGGTAGCAGTATGTACAATGAGCAGTTCTTC. Protein sequence: CSVVWGSSMYNEQFF.

This chain connects TRBV27 to TRBJ2-1; unclear D gene. This CDR3 has 20 residues. Germline CDR1 MNHEY, CDR2 SMNVEV (reference sequence). Trimming shortened V by 2 bases and J by 3 bases, and 26 bases separated the two germline ends. The CDR3 is CASSLKKRRSLGGVYNEQFF. In nucleotides, the CDR3 is TGTGCCAGCAGTTTAAAAAAAAGGAGAAGCCTTGGCGGCGTCTACAATGAGCAGTTCTTC.

The rearrangement uses TRBV7-2 and TRBJ2-3; the D gene is possibly TRBD1 (6 bases). With 5 bases removed from V and 2 bases from J, the gap between germline ends came to 14 bases. The CDR3 is 15 residues long. Germline V gene sequence: CDR1 SGHTA, CDR2 FQGNSA. CDR3 coding DNA: TGTGCCAGCAGCCTACAGGGCCGGGACACAGATACGCAGTATTTT. This translates into CASSLQGRDTDTQYF.

The genes are TRBV5-6 and TRBJ2-2; 13 bases fit TRBD2. With 4 bases clipped from V and 5 bases from J, the junction kept 5 bases outside the gene matches. The CDR3 consists of 16 residues. Germline V CDR1 and CDR2: SGHDT, YYEEEE. CDR3 DNA sequence: TGTGCCAGCAGCCTCCGGACTAGCGGGAGTACCGGGGAGCTGTTTTTT. Protein sequence: CASSLRTSGSTGELFF.

The chain joins TRBV18 to TRBJ2-7, with a possible D match to TRBD1 (7 bases). V was pared by 3 bases and J by 4 bases, with 13 bases between. This CDR3 comprises 14 residues. Germline assignment: CDR1 KGHSH and CDR2 LQKENI. This CDR3 is CASSPSQGGYEQYF. The CDR3 DNA reads as TGTGCCAGCTCACCCTCCCAGGGGGGTTACGAGCAGTACTTC.

The chain links TRBV27 to TRBJ2-7; the D gene is possibly TRBD2 (5 bases). Germline V gene lookup returns CDR1 MNHEY and CDR2 SMNVEV (reference sequence). This CDR3 is 14 amino acids long. The ends were cut back, 6 bases at V and 6 bases at J, with 18 bases in the middle. CDR3 loop: CASSWAPGYVEQYF. The CDR3 DNA sequence: TGTGCCAGCAGCTGGGCCCCGGGATACGTCGAGCAGTACTTC.

The CDR3 loop is CASSGGSYEQYF. In DNA form, the CDR3 reads TGTGCCAGTTCCGGGGGCTCCTACGAGCAGTACTTC. The genes are TRBV6-6 and TRBJ2-7, with D possibly matching TRBD2 (6 bases). Per the germline V gene, CDR1 is MNHNY and CDR2 is SVGAGI (reference sequence). The CDR3 is 12 residues long. V was pared by 9 bases and J by 0 bases, with 9 bases between.

The chain has TRBV5-7 and TRBJ1-2; 7 bases agree with TRBD1. TRBV5-7 is treated as an ORF (open reading frame) with a function not yet certain. There are 13 residues in the CDR3. V dropped 2 bases and J dropped 10; count of bases not matched to a gene: 8. CDR3 sequence: CASSFGQVGVYTF. In DNA form, the CDR3 reads TGTGCCAGCAGCTTTGGACAGGTTGGGGTCTACACCTTC.